Sequencing of this T cell receptor beta chain was carried out in a study of cytomegalovirus exposure and HLA in healthy donors. Whole-study results and caveats: At a 0.05 false discovery rate, a later analysis found around 15,000 TCR beta sequences to be associated with HLA alleles.

PCR involved 60 Vbeta and 13 Jbeta primers. Generated by immunoSEQ multiplex PCR, the TCRdb table keeps only in-frame clones and is missing some. The sample has some 150,000 clones, and its top ten clones hold approximately 0.8%. The germline V gene encodes CDR1 SGHRS and CDR2 YFSETQ. CDR3 length equals 16 residues. V lost 0 bases and J lost 0; bases outside the gene matches: 5. In the case of this clone: As yet, its antigen is unknown.

This sequence originates from a woman aged 18 to 35 in good health and CMV-seropositive. V gene TRBV5-1 combines with J gene TRBJ2-7; 8 bases match TRBD2. Input material: PBMCs. The CDR3 coding sequence is TGCGCCAGCAGCTTGGAGGGCGGGGGGTTCTCCTACGAGCAGTACTTC. Its translation: CASSLEGGGFSYEQYF.